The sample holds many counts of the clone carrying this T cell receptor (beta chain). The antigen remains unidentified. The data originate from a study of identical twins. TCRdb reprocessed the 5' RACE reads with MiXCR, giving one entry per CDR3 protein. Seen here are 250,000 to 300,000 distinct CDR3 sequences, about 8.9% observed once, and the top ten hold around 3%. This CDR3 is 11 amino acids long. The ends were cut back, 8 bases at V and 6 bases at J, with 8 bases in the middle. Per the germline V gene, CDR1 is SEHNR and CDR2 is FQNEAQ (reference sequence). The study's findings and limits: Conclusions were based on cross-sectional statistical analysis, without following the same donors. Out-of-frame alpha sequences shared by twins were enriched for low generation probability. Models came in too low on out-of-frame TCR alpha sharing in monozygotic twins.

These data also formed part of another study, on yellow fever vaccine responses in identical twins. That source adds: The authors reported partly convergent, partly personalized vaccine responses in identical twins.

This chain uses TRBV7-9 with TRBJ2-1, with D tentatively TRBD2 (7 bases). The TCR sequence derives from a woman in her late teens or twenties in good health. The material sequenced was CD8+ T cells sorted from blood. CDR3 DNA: TGTGCCAGCGGGGGGGCCAATGAGCAGTTCTTC. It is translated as CASGGANEQFF.